The sequence of this T cell receptor beta chain was determined in a study of molecular identifiers for immune sequencing clone quantification. Across the whole study: Replicate experiments took RNA from about 20,000 or 100,000 naive CD8 cells, divided it five ways and sequenced four. Findings and caveats of the study: Clones that exceeded 20 RNA copies held over 98% of effector molecules, yet under 1% in naive cells.

This clonotype was detected a few times. Its specificity is not known. Per the germline V gene, CDR1 is SEHNR and CDR2 is FQNEAQ (reference sequence). CDR3 length equals 18 residues. Deletions cut 1 base from V and 2 bases from J, with 19 bases between. Naive CD8 libraries were made from roughly 18,000 to 920,000 sorted cells, and they used 10%, 30% or 50% RNA. Sorting was used to obtain naive CD8 T cells (CD8+CD4-CCR7+CD45RA+). TCRdb fed the PCR reads into MiXCR, producing one record per CDR3 protein. The data contain approximately 500,000 distinct CDR3 sequences, roughly 24% of them singletons. J is TRBJ2-3 and V is TRBV7-9, with D unresolved. The TCR originated in a human donor in good health. Some libraries in this study had Jurkat cell RNA spiked in. What was sequenced was naive CD8+ T cells from blood, with Jurkat cell RNA spiked in. The subset was: FACS-sorted CD8+CD4-CCR7+CD45RA+ naive T cells. The CDR3 DNA is TGTGCCAGCAGCTTAGTTACGGCCAAAATCCTTAACACAGATACGCAGTATTTT. It encodes CASSLVTAKILNTDTQYF.